These 13 T cell receptor beta chains came from one sample sequenced in a study of blood T cell repertoires in COVID-19 (dated by TCRdb to the early 2020s). Preparation of the library involved the immunoSEQ multiplex PCR assay. The immuneACCESS repertoire file appears here via TCRdb, limited to in-frame rearrangements. These files lack a portion of the clones; in checked studies, under half of the deficit traces to unresolved V genes, and the cause of the others is not known. The sample table contains nearly 65,000 clones; only one count was recorded for roughly 80% of them. 12% of the sample is held by the ten biggest clonotypes. Sequencing was done on a sample of peripheral blood. These receptors were collected from a human donor in a cohort sampled during active COVID-19.

J is TRBJ2-2 and V is TRBV7-9; D not certain. Trimming removed 11 bases at V and 2 bases at J, with 9 bases between. This CDR3 contains 12 residues. Germline lookup yields CDR1 SEHNR and CDR2 FQNEAQ (reference sequence). Written as DNA, the CDR3 is TGTGCCGGCAACCTAAACACCGGGGAGCTGTTTTTT. Encoded protein: CAGNLNTGELFF.

The chain uses TRBV10-3 and TRBJ2-1; unclear D gene. CDR3 length: 13 residues. V dropped 4 bases and J dropped 12 bases, with 16 bases sitting between them. Germline V CDR1 and CDR2: ENHRY, SYGVKD. The CDR3 sequence is CAISGLIAGLQFF. The CDR3 DNA is TGTGCCATCAGTGGTTTGATAGCCGGCTTGCAGTTCTTC.

The DNA for the CDR3 is TGTGCCAGCAGCCGCCCTCCTACCTACGAGCAGTACTTC. Protein product: CASSRPPTYEQYF. The V and J genes are TRBV28 and TRBJ2-7; D uncertain. V lost 6 bases and J lost 2, with 11 bases in between. The germline V gene has CDR1 MDHEN and CDR2 SYDVKM. The CDR3 is 13 residues long.

The V call is TRBV6-5, the J call TRBJ1-3; D is unresolved. Trimming left V 5 bases short and J 4 bases short, with 9 bases between. Germline CDR1 MNHEY, CDR2 SVGAGI. This CDR3 is 13 amino acids long. The DNA of the CDR3 is TGTGCCAGCAGTCGAGGTCTCGGAAACACCATATATTTT. Residues: CASSRGLGNTIYF.

This clone was seen a few times. This chain connects TRBV6-5 to TRBJ2-6; no clear D gene. The germline CDR1 and CDR2 sequences are MNHEY and SVGAGI. Trimming shortened V by 2 bases and J by 0 bases, and 5 bases separated the two germline ends. This CDR3 is 15 amino acids long. The CDR3 DNA reads as TGTGCCAGCAGTTACGACAACTCTGGGGCCAACGTCCTGACTTTC. Translation: CASSYDNSGANVLTF.

This chain connects TRBV11-3 to TRBJ1-2, with D tentatively TRBD1 (5 bases). The germline CDR1 and CDR2 sequences are SGHNT and YENEEA. The CDR3 covers 16 residues. V dropped 1 base and J dropped 0 bases, with 12 bases sitting between them. In nucleotides, the CDR3 is TGTGCCAGCAGCTTAGGGGGGGACGGCCCTAACTATGGCTACACCTTC. It translates to CASSLGGDGPNYGYTF.

Only one count was recorded for this clone. The rearrangement uses TRBV3-1 (or the pseudogene TRBV3-2) and TRBJ2-5; the match to TRBD1 covers 7 bases. The germline gives CDR1 LGHDT, CDR2 YNNKEL (reference sequence). The ends lost 3 bases at V and 5 bases at J; junction bases unmatched: 15. This CDR3 is built from 17 residues. CDR3 bases: TGTGCCAGCAGCCACCCCGACAGGGTTTTCAATTTGGAGACCCAGTACTTC. Its protein product is CASSHPDRVFNLETQYF.

This clone occurred once. The V gene is TRBV6-5, the J gene TRBJ1-1, with D possibly TRBD1 on 5 matching bases. The CDR3 is 16 amino acids. Germline V gene data show CDR1 as MNHEY and CDR2 as SVGAGI. With 0 bases removed from V and 4 bases from J, the gap between germline ends came to 15 bases. The CDR3 DNA reads TGTGCCAGCAGTTACTCCATTGGGGCAGGTGGCACTGAAGCTTTCTTT. It translates to CASSYSIGAGGTEAFF.

V and J are TRBV27 and TRBJ2-7; 9 bases fit TRBD1. CDR1 is MNHEY and CDR2 is SMNVEV in the germline V gene (reference sequence). V dropped 8 bases and J dropped 5; count of bases not matched to a gene: 7. The CDR3 totals 13 residues. CDR3 DNA: TGTGCCAGCCCGAGGGACAGGGCCAACGAGCAGTACTTC. Protein: CASPRDRANEQYF.

This chain links TRBV30 with TRBJ2-3, with TRBD1 matching over 7 bases. V lost 6 bases, J lost 4 bases, and 10 bases stayed unmatched. Germline loops: CDR1 GTSNPN, CDR2 SVGIG (reference sequence). The CDR3 consists of 14 residues. CDR3 sequence: CACRRRGRSDTQYF. As DNA, the CDR3 is TGTGCCTGTAGACGTAGGGGGCGGTCAGATACGCAGTATTTT.

The chain couples TRBV11-3 to TRBJ2-5; perhaps TRBD2 as D (6 bases). This CDR3 is built from 15 residues. Trimming took off 5 bases at V and 3 bases at J, with 16 bases between the two ends. Germline V CDR1 and CDR2: SGHNT, YENEEA. The CDR3 sequence is CASSAKDGGKETQYF. The CDR3 bases are TGTGCCAGCAGCGCAAAGGACGGAGGGAAAGAGACCCAGTACTTC.

The J gene is TRBJ2-7, the V gene TRBV30, with unresolved D. Trimming stripped 3 bases from V and 4 bases from J, with 13 bases between. Germline CDR1 and CDR2: GTSNPN and SVGIG (reference sequence). The CDR3 loop spans 13 amino acids. CDR3 sequence (DNA): TGTGCCTGGAGCCCCGAGCTCCTATACGAGCAGTACTTC. Its translation: CAWSPELLYEQYF. The variable domain in full, with the rest retrieved from reference TRBV30 and TRBJ2-7, is SQTIHQWPATLVQPVGSPLSLECTVEGTSNPNLYWYRQAAGRGLQLLFYSVGIGQISSEVPQNLSASRPQDRQFILSSKKLLLSDSGFYLCAWSPELLYEQYFGPGTRLTVT.

This chain connects TRBV27 to TRBJ2-5; 7 bases match TRBD1. The trim removed 5 bases at V and 5 bases at J, leaving 14 bases unmatched. Germline CDR1 and CDR2: MNHEY and SMNVEV (reference sequence). This CDR3 has 16 residues. CDR3 in DNA: TGTGCCAGCAGTCCCCTCTCCCGACAGGGTATGGAGACCCAGTACTTC. Its protein is CASSPLSRQGMETQYF.